This T cell receptor beta chain stems from a study of cytomegalovirus exposure and HLA in healthy donors. Whole-study context: HLA-typed donors were the source of about 81 million unique TCRs held in an early data release.

This clone was seen more than once but under ten times. What it recognizes is unknown. PCR used 60 Vbeta primers and 13 Jbeta primers. The repertoire was sequenced with immunoSEQ multiplex PCR; TCRdb's copy has only in-frame clones and lacks some. In the table there are roughly 97,000 clones, about 80% of which are singletons. Study-level results: Donor immune exposure was known only as CMV serostatus. For most TCR beta V segments, an earlier analysis put the productive rate at about 87% or about 30% of the time. Among the most significant clusters, several appeared linked to common viral pathogens in a later analysis.

The clonotype comes from a man aged 55 to 69 in good health and CMV-seropositive. Material: PBMCs.

The CDR3 loop reads CASSYSGRTEAFF. The DNA for the CDR3 is TGTGCCAGCAGCTATTCAGGGAGGACTGAAGCTTTCTTT. The genes are TRBV5-4 and TRBJ1-1; tentative D call: TRBD1 (5 bases). The CDR3 consists of 13 residues. CDR1 and CDR2 from the germline V gene are SGHNT and YYREEE (reference sequence). Between the trimmed V and J ends, which lost 3 bases and 5 bases, there was a span of 11 bases.